This TCR beta chain is drawn from a study of T cell changes during pregnancy in multiple sclerosis. This clone was recorded only once. The data were produced by immunoSEQ multiplex PCR, yet TCRdb's version contains in-frame clones alone and is incomplete. This table has about 48,000 clones, 85% to 95% appearing once. This CDR3 is built from 16 residues. V gave up 5 bases and J gave up 4 bases; unmatched junction bases: 9. Looked up from germline, CDR1 is SGHAT and CDR2 is FQNNGV. This sample comprised CD4+ T cells from peripheral blood mononuclear cells, obtained in the second trimester of pregnancy. This chain connects TRBV11-2 to TRBJ2-1; 9 nucleotides agree with TRBD2. This receptor was identified in a female donor in good health, enrolled as a control in a pregnancy study. The CDR3 here is CASSPRTSVTYNEQFF. CDR3 coding DNA: TGTGCCAGCAGCCCCAGGACTAGCGTCACTTACAATGAGCAGTTCTTC.